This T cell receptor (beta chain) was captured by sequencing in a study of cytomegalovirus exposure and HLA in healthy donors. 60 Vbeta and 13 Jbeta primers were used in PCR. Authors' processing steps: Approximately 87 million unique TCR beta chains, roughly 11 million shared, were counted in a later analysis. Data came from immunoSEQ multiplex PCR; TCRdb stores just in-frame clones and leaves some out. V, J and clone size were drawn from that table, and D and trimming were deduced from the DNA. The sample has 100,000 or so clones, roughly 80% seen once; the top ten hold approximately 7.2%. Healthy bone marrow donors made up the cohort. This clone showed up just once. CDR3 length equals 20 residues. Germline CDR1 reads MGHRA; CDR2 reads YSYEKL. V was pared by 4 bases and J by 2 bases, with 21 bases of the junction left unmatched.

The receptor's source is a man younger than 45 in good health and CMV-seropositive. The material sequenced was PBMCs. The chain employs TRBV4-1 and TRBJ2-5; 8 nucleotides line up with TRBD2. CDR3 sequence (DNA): TGCGCCAGCAGCCCACCATTTGGTAGCGGGGCCCCGAGGCGACAAGAGACCCAGTACTTC. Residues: CASSPPFGSGAPRRQETQYF.